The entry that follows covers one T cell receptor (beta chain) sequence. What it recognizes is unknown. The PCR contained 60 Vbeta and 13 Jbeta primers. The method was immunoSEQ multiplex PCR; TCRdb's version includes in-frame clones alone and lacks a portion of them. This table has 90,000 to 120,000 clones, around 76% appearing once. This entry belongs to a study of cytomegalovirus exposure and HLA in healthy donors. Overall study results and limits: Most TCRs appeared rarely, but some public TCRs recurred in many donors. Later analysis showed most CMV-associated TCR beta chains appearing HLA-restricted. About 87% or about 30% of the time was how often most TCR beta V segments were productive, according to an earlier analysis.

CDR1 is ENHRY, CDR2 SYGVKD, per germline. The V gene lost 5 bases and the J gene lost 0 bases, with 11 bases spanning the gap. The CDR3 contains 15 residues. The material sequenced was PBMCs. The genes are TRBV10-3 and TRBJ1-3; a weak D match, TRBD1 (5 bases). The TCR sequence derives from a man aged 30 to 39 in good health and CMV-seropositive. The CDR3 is CAISQDTYSGNTIYF. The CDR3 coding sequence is TGTGCCATCAGTCAGGACACTTACTCTGGAAACACCATATATTTT.